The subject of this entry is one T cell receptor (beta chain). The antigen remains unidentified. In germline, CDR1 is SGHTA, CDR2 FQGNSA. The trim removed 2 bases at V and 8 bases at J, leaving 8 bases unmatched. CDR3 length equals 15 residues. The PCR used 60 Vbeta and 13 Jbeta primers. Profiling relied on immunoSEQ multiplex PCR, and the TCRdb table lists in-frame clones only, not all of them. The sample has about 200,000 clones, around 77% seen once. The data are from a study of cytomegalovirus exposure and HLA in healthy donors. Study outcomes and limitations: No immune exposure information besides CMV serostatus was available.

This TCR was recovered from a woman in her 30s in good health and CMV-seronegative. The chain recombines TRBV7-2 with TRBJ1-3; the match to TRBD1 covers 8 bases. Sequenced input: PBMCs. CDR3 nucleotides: TGTGCCAGCAGCTTACGGGCAGGGGGCTTGGACACCATATATTTT. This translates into CASSLRAGGLDTIYF.